This T cell receptor beta chain was sequenced in a study of identical twins' blood T cells. General study points: Each donor's most abundant TCRbeta clonotypes shared more CDR3 sequences with her twin than unrelated donors.

CDR3 length equals 14 residues. CDR1 and CDR2 (germline): SNHLY, FYNNEI. Trimming took off 7 bases at V and 2 bases at J, with 11 bases between the two ends. In the study's own analysis: Clonotypes per individual ranged from about 90,000 to nearly 500,000. TCRdb fed the 5' RACE reads into MiXCR, producing one record per CDR3 protein. The V and J calls here are based on TCRdb, not the publication. The data show 350,000 to 400,000 distinct CDR3 sequences, about 28% seen once. In the case of this clonotype: Its antigen is as yet unknown.

The V and J genes are TRBV2 and TRBJ2-2; possible D gene TRBD1, 6 bases. This TCR was sampled from a woman aged 18-50 years in good health. Sequencing was done on a sample of PBMCs. The CDR3 coding sequence is TGTGCCAGCACCCTGGACAGAAACACCGGGGAGCTGTTTTTT. Encoded protein: CASTLDRNTGELFF. The full variable domain, its missing parts supplied by reference TRBV2 and TRBJ2-2, is EPEVTQTPSHQVTQMGQEVILRCVPISNHLYFYWYRQILGQKVEFLVSFYNNEISEKSEIFDDQFSVERPDGSNFTLKIRSTKLEDSAMYFCASTLDRNTGELFFGEGSRLTVL.